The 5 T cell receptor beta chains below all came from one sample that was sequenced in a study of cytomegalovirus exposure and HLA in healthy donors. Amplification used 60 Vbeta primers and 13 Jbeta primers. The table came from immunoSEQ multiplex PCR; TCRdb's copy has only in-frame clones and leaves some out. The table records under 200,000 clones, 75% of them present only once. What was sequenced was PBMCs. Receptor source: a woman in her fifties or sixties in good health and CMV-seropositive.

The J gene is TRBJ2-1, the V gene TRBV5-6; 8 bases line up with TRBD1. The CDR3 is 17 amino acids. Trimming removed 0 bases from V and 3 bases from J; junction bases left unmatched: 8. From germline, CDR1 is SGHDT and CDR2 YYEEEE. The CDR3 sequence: CASSLAFGQGYYNEQFF. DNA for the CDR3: TGTGCCAGCAGCTTGGCCTTCGGACAGGGATACTACAATGAGCAGTTCTTC.

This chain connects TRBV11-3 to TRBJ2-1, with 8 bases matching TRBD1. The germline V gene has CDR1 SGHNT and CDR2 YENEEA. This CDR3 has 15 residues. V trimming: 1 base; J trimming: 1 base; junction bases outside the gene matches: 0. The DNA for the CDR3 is TGTGCCAGCAGCTTAGGGACAGGGTCCTACAATGAGCAGTTCTTC. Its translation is CASSLGTGSYNEQFF.

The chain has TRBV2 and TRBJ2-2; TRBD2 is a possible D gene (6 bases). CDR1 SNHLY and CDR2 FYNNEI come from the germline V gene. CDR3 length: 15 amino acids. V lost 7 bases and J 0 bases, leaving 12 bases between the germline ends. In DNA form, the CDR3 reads TGTGCCAGCAACCAACTAGCAGCGAACACCGGGGAGCTGTTTTTT. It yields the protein CASNQLAANTGELFF.

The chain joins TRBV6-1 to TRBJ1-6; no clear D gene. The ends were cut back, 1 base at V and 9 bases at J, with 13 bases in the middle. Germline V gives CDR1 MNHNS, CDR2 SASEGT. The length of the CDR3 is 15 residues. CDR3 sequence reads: CASSEERRGGSPLHF. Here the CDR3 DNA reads TGTGCCAGCAGTGAAGAGAGGAGAGGTGGTTCACCCCTCCACTTT.

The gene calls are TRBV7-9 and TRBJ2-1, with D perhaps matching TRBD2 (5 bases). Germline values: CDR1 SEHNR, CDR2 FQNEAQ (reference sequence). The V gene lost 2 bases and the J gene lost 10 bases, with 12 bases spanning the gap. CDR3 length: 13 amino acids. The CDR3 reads CASSLQTTGEQFF. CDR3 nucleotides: TGTGCCAGCAGCTTACAAACGACGGGGGAGCAGTTCTTC.